One TCR beta chain is described in this entry. Its antigen is not identified. The sample originates from a study of T-cell memory formation after mild COVID-19. Study overall: Each donor largely had its own TCR clusters.

The CDR3 consists of 13 residues. The germline V and J ends were trimmed by 4 bases and 8 bases, with 12 bases remaining between them. The germline V gene encodes CDR1 LGHDT and CDR2 YNNKEL (reference sequence). TCRdb itself ran the 5' RACE reads through MiXCR, one entry per CDR3 protein. The table has 540,000 or so distinct CDR3 sequences, 20% seen once. Broader study findings: Contracting CD4+ clones lay largely in CM and EM, with CD8+ ones residing in EMRA. Clones that shrank (day 15 to 85) were balanced CD4/CD8, whereas later expanders leaned CD4+.

The chain is built from TRBV3-1 and TRBJ2-1; D is unresolved. This TCR came from an adult woman who had mild COVID-19 (a few samples of this study predate the infection). Cell type and time point are not known. The sample was PBMCs or a T cell subset sorted from them (not recorded which). The CDR3 nucleotides read TGTGCCAGCAGCCCGGTCTCGTTGGATGAGCAGTTCTTC. It specifies CASSPVSLDEQFF.